These T cell receptor beta chains were read from a single sample in a study of cytomegalovirus exposure and HLA in healthy donors. Produced via immunoSEQ multiplex PCR; TCRdb's table is partial and in-frame only. The sample consists of 200,000 to 250,000 clones, approximately 84% of them appearing once. Material: PBMCs. These receptors all come from a man between 18 and 35 years old in good health and CMV-seropositive. Both conserved end residues are trimmed from each CDR3. Fields, in order: clone size, V gene, J gene, CDR3 protein. Only some rows state a clone size, as once, few, many or a class for expanded clones.

clone size: NA; V gene: TRBV11-2; J gene: TRBJ2-1; CDR3 protein: ASSMTGDNEQF
clone size: NA; V gene: TRBV9; J gene: TRBJ1-2; CDR3 protein: ASSVVGTSANYGYT
clone size: NA; V gene: TRBV5-1; J gene: TRBJ2-3; CDR3 protein: ASSLGARETDTQY
clone size: NA; V gene: TRBV10-3; J gene: TRBJ2-7; CDR3 protein: AISESNRGAYEQY
clone size: NA; V gene: TRBV27; J gene: TRBJ2-1; CDR3 protein: ASSLRQGGIDEQF
clone size: NA; V gene: TRBV6-4; J gene: TRBJ1-5; CDR3 protein: ASTSYQPQH
clone size: few; V gene: TRBV6-6; J gene: TRBJ2-7; CDR3 protein: ASSTGREQY
clone size: NA; V gene: TRBV11-2; J gene: TRBJ2-3; CDR3 protein: ASSSVADTQY
clone size: NA; V gene: TRBV28; J gene: TRBJ2-1; CDR3 protein: ASSFTRGYNEQF
clone size: NA; V gene: TRBV7-9; J gene: TRBJ2-3; CDR3 protein: ASSPWGQGDTQY
clone size: NA; V gene: TRBV6-6; J gene: TRBJ1-2; CDR3 protein: ASREVYGYT
clone size: once; V gene: TRBV7-2; J gene: TRBJ1-1; CDR3 protein: ASSPVPGGNTEAF
clone size: NA; V gene: TRBV15; J gene: TRBJ1-5; CDR3 protein: ATTGSWRRTENQPQH
clone size: once; V gene: TRBV28; J gene: TRBJ1-2; CDR3 protein: ATLRGYYGYT
clone size: NA; V gene: TRBV5-1; J gene: TRBJ1-1; CDR3 protein: ASSELDRENTEAF
clone size: NA; V gene: TRBV18; J gene: TRBJ1-1; CDR3 protein: ASSPIGAVGAF
clone size: NA; V gene: TRBV29-1; J gene: TRBJ1-4; CDR3 protein: SVGDGGFNEKLF
clone size: once; V gene: TRBV11-1; J gene: TRBJ2-1; CDR3 protein: ASSLGQGVGEQF
clone size: NA; V gene: TRBV27; J gene: TRBJ1-1; CDR3 protein: ASSPFMNTEAF
clone size: NA; V gene: TRBV10-2; J gene: TRBJ2-1; CDR3 protein: ASHPGPPAYEQF
clone size: NA; V gene: TRBV5-1; J gene: TRBJ2-2; CDR3 protein: ASSSAGGPGGTGELF
clone size: once; V gene: TRBV4-1; J gene: TRBJ2-3; CDR3 protein: ASSRNAFTDTQY
clone size: NA; V gene: TRBV2; J gene: TRBJ2-7; CDR3 protein: ASSEGTYYEQY
clone size: NA; V gene: TRBV27; J gene: TRBJ2-1; CDR3 protein: ASQGFSYNEQF